These 6 T cell receptor beta chains were all obtained from the same sample, sequenced in a study of T-cell reconstitution after alpha-beta-depleted transplantation in children. The library targeted TCRbeta and was prepared with unique molecular identifiers. TCRdb reanalysed the PCR reads using MiXCR and keeps one entry per CDR3 protein. This sample has about 540,000 distinct CDR3 sequences, with 18% found just once. Here the sequenced sample was PBMCs from the stem cell graft donor, taken from the stem cell graft. All receptors derive from a human donor who donated a stem cell graft to a child with acute lymphoblastic leukemia.

This clonotype has more than one count but fewer than ten. The chain links TRBV5-1 to TRBJ1-6; TRBD1 matches at 7 bases. This CDR3 spans 15 amino acids. The germline V gene has CDR1 SGHRS and CDR2 YFSETQ. The J segment lost 7 bases and the V segment lost 4 bases, leaving 8 bases of the junction unmatched. CDR3: CASSQYRGQNSPLHF. In DNA form, the CDR3 reads TGCGCCAGCAGCCAATACAGGGGTCAAAATTCACCCCTCCACTTT. Full variable domain (rest looked up from reference TRBV5-1 and TRBJ1-6): KAGVTQTPRYLIKTRGQQVTLSCSPISGHRSVSWYQQTPGQGLQFLFEYFSETQRNKGNFPGRFSGRQFSNSRSEMNVSTLELGDSALYLCASSQYRGQNSPLHFGNGTRLTVT.

This clonotype has just a few counts. The CDR3 reads CASSPRDRAFEAFF. The DNA for the CDR3 is TGTGCCAGCAGTCCAAGGGACAGGGCTTTTGAAGCTTTCTTT. The chain employs TRBV12-3 or TRBV12-4 and TRBJ1-1; 9 positions match TRBD1. V was pared by 5 bases and J by 7 bases, with 8 bases of the junction left unmatched. The CDR3 extends over 14 amino acids.

This clonotype showed up just a few times. The CDR3, as DNA: TGTGCCAGCAGCTTCCGGCTAGCGCCTACCTACAATGAGCAGTTCTTC. It translates to CASSFRLAPTYNEQFF. The rearrangement uses TRBV7-9 and TRBJ2-1; weak D call: TRBD2 (6 bases). V was cut by 3 bases and J by 2 bases, with 14 bases left in between. The CDR3 contains 16 residues. Germline CDR1 is SEHNR and CDR2 is FQNEAQ (reference sequence).

This clonotype was detected once. A much larger clone lies a single base off, so this may be a read error. The chain couples TRBV5-1 to TRBJ1-2; 9 bases map to TRBD1. Trimming took 3 bases from V and 3 from J; bases not matched to a gene: 3. The germline V gene has CDR1 SGHRS and CDR2 YFSETQ. The CDR3 has 14 residues. The CDR3 is CASSWGQGYYGYTF. The CDR3 DNA is TGCGCCAGCAGCTGGGGACAGGGCTACTATGGCTACACCTTC.

About this clonotype itself: A single base separates this from a much larger clone, so it may be a read error. The V and J genes are TRBV5-1 and TRBJ1-1; TRBD1 matches 7 bases. The CDR3 spans 16 residues. Germline CDR1 reads SGHRS; CDR2 reads YFSETQ. Trimming at V came to 3 bases and at J to 1 base, leaving 9 bases not matched to a gene. CDR3 sequence reads: CASSWGRGAWNTEAFF. In DNA, the CDR3 is TGCGCCAGCAGCTGGGGCAGGGGGGCCTGGAACACTGAAGCTTTCTTT. The entire variable domain, with the rest obtained from reference TRBV5-1 and TRBJ1-1, is as follows: KAGVTQTPRYLIKTRGQQVTLSCSPISGHRSVSWYQQTPGQGLQFLFEYFSETQRNKGNFPGRFSGRQFSNSRSEMNVSTLELGDSALYLCASSWGRGAWNTEAFFGQGTRLTVV.

The chain is built from TRBV2 and TRBJ2-7; 10 bases are shared with TRBD1. V shed 5 bases and J 5 bases; nucleotides not matched to a gene: 6. Looked up from germline, CDR1 is SNHLY and CDR2 is FYNNEI. The CDR3 runs 14 residues. The chain's CDR3 is CASSPGQGTNEQYF. The DNA for the CDR3 is TGTGCCAGCAGTCCGGGACAGGGGACTAACGAGCAGTACTTC.